These 13 T cell receptor beta chains share one sample of origin, sequenced in a study of T cell clonality in common variable immunodeficiency. Study results and limitations: Reportedly, TCR beta sequences from common variable immunodeficiency showed fewer deletions and N-nucleotide insertions.

No cognate antigen is known for these TCRs. Measured with immunoSEQ multiplex PCR; TCRdb has only the in-frame clones, and not every one. The sample yields 28,000 or so clones, without any singletons. The sequencing input was peripheral blood mononuclear cells. These TCRs come from a human donor with common variable immunodeficiency.

This clone appeared many times. The read gets to within 3 residues of the CDR3 end, and the germline J gene fills in the rest. This chain uses TRBV19 with TRBJ2-5; TRBD2 aligns across 10 bases. Germline-derived CDR1 and CDR2 are LNHDA and SQIVND (reference sequence). The trim removed 3 bases at V and 5 bases at J, leaving 12 bases unmatched. CDR3 length: 17 amino acids. Partial CDR3 DNA: TGTGCCAGTAGTATGGGGAGCGGGGGGGCATTAGGGGAGACC. As protein: CASSMGSGGALGET. The CDR3 in full is CASSMGSGGALGETQYF.

In its sample, this clone was seen a few times. The CDR3 end falls 3 residues outside the read, so it is completed with the germline J gene. The chain joins TRBV11-2 to TRBJ2-7; 8 bases fit TRBD1. Germline CDR1 SGHAT, CDR2 FQNNGV. Trimming took 1 base from V and 5 from J; bases not matched to a gene: 4. The CDR3 length is 14 residues. The CDR3 loop is CASSLGQGWHEQYF. The sequenced CDR3 bases are TGTGCCAGCAGCTTAGGACAGGGGTGGCACGAG.

This clone was observed many times. The read ends 3 residues before the CDR3 terminus; that terminus is restored from the germline J gene. The chain carries TRBV5-1 and TRBJ1-1; 7 nucleotides align to TRBD1. Trimming took 0 bases from V and 3 from J; bases not matched to a gene: 5. CDR1 is SGHRS, CDR2 YFSETQ, per germline. This CDR3 has 15 amino acids. The part of the CDR3 DNA that was read is TGCGCCAGCAGCTTGGGACAGGGTCGCGACACTGAA. It codes for CASSLGQGRDTE. The entire CDR3 reads CASSLGQGRDTEAFF. Full variable domain (missing parts from reference TRBV5-1 and TRBJ1-1): KAGVTQTPRYLIKTRGQQVTLSCSPISGHRSVSWYQQTPGQGLQFLFEYFSETQRNKGNFPGRFSGRQFSNSRSEMNVSTLELGDSALYLCASSLGQGRDTEAFFGQGTRLTVV.

Worth noting for this clone: Read sequence stops 3 residues before the CDR3 end, and the germline J gene provides the missing end. V and J are TRBV2 and TRBJ1-1, with D tentatively TRBD1 (6 bases). The CDR3 length is 15 residues. Trimming removed 4 bases at V and 0 bases at J, with 12 bases between. CDR1 is SNHLY, CDR2 FYNNEI, per germline. The CDR3 bases that were read are TGTGCCAGCAGTGTTAACAGGGTCATGAACACTGAA. Translating gives CASSVNRVMNTE. The complete CDR3 protein is CASSVNRVMNTEAFF. The variable domain in full, completed from reference TRBV2 and TRBJ1-1, reads EPEVTQTPSHQVTQMGQEVILRCVPISNHLYFYWYRQILGQKVEFLVSFYNNEISEKSEIFDDQFSVERPDGSNFTLKIRSTKLEDSAMYFCASSVNRVMNTEAFFGQGTRLTVV.

A word on this clone: The read ends 3 residues shy of where the CDR3 ends; the end is completed using the germline J gene. The rearrangement joins TRBV19 to TRBJ2-4; D is possibly TRBD1 (5 bases). Deletions cut 6 bases from V and 7 bases from J, with 19 bases between. The CDR3 covers 15 residues. CDR1 is LNHDA, CDR2 SQIVND, per germline (reference sequence). CDR3 region: CASRGPTGVRNIQYF. CDR3 DNA (partial): TGTGCCAGTAGAGGCCCAACAGGCGTAAGGAACATT.

The table lists this clone with many counts. The CDR3 end is not reached by the read, which stops 3 residues before it; the germline J gene fills it in. V is TRBV19 and J is TRBJ2-3, with D perhaps TRBD2 (5 bases). The germline V gene encodes CDR1 LNHDA and CDR2 SQIVND (reference sequence). V was trimmed by 7 bases and J by 1 base, leaving 12 bases between them. CDR3 size: 14 residues. This chain's CDR3 is CASKGNSGTDTQYF. The covered CDR3 bases are TGTGCCAGTAAGGGCAATAGCGGCACAGATACG.

The CDR3 DNA, read in part, is TGCAGTGCTAGAGGGGAACAGGGCAACTATGGC. Amino acid sequence: CSARGEQGNYG. In full, the CDR3 reads CSARGEQGNYGYTF. The chain links TRBV20-1 to TRBJ1-2; maybe TRBD1 (6 bases). The read comes to an end 3 residues before the CDR3 does, leaving the germline J gene to fill in the end. Trimming removed 1 base from V and 2 bases from J, with 11 bases in between. CDR3 length equals 14 residues. Germline CDR1 reads DFQATT; CDR2 reads SNEGSKA (reference sequence).

This clone was seen a few times. Read sequence stops 3 residues before the CDR3 end, and the germline J gene provides the missing end. This chain joins TRBV19 and TRBJ1-5, with TRBD1 matching 8 bases. This CDR3 spans 16 amino acids. V lost 4 bases, J lost 2 bases, and 7 bases stayed unmatched. CDR1 is LNHDA and CDR2 is SQIVND in the germline V gene (reference sequence). CDR3 amino acids: CASSTNRGVGNQPQHF. The CDR3 bases that were read are TGTGCCAGTAGTACGAACAGGGGGGTCGGCAATCAGCCC.

This clone was recorded at least ten times. The read comes to an end 3 residues before the CDR3 does, leaving the germline J gene to fill in the end. The chain combines TRBV2 with TRBJ2-3; D ambiguous. V was trimmed by 10 bases and J by 8 bases, leaving 22 bases between them. The CDR3 contains 14 residues. The V gene's germline CDR1 is SNHLY and CDR2 FYNNEI. Incomplete CDR3 DNA: TGTGCCACCTCTTTGGGCCCGCTCAAGGGTACG. Translating it yields CATSLGPLKGT. In full, the CDR3 is CATSLGPLKGTQYF.

This clone was recorded at least ten times. The read ends 3 residues shy of where the CDR3 ends; the end is completed using the germline J gene. The chain recombines TRBV29-1 with TRBJ2-5; D perhaps matches TRBD2 (6 bases). The CDR3 contains 14 residues. Trimming stripped 6 bases from V and 2 bases from J, with 16 bases between. Germline V lookup: CDR1 SQVTM, CDR2 ANQGSEA. CDR3 bases read: TGCAGCGTAGGGTATTGGGACTTACAAGAGACC. Its protein product is CSVGYWDLQET. The entire CDR3 is CSVGYWDLQETQYF.

This clone was detected only a few times. The read is 3 residues too short to cover the CDR3 end, so that end is filled in from the germline J gene. The chain has TRBV18 and TRBJ1-2; 7 nucleotides line up with TRBD1. Germline V gene lookup returns CDR1 KGHSH and CDR2 LQKENI. The trim removed 2 bases at V and 6 bases at J, leaving 6 bases unmatched. The length of the CDR3 is 14 residues. The DNA read from the CDR3 is TGTGCCAGCTCACCAACAATCCAGGGGGATGGC. Translation: CASSPTIQGDG. The CDR3 in its entirety is CASSPTIQGDGYTF.

About this clone itself: From the germline J gene comes the end of the CDR3, since the read stops 3 residues before it. This chain joins TRBV19 and TRBJ2-7; tentative D call: TRBD1 (6 bases). Between the trimmed V and J ends, which lost 10 bases and 3 bases, there was a span of 19 bases. The CDR3 contains 14 residues. Germline values: CDR1 LNHDA, CDR2 SQIVND (reference sequence). This chain's CDR3 is CAIIISGQHYEQYF. CDR3 bases read: TGTGCCATTATTATATCAGGACAGCACTACGAG.

This clone was detected a few times. The DNA ends 3 residues before the CDR3 does, and the rest of the CDR3 is filled in from the germline J gene. J is TRBJ2-7 and V is TRBV27; 9 bases match TRBD2. J gave up 2 bases and V 5 bases, and 10 bases lay outside the gene matches. The germline V gene has CDR1 MNHEY and CDR2 SMNVEV (reference sequence). This CDR3 is 16 amino acids long. The CDR3 sequence: CASSQARGGSTYEQYF. CDR3 DNA (partial): TGTGCCAGCAGTCAAGCGCGGGGGGGTTCCACCTACGAG.